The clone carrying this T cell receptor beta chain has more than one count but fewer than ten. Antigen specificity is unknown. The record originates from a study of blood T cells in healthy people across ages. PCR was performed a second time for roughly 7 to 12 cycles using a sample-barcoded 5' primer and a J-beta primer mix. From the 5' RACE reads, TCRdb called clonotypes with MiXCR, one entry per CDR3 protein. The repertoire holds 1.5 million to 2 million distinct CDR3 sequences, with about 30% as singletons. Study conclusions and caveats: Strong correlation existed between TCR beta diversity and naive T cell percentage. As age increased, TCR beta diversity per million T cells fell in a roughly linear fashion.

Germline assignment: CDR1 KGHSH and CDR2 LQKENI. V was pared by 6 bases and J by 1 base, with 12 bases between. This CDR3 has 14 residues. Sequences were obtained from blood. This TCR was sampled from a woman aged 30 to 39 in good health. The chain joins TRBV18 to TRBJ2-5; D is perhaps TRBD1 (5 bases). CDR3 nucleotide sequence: TGTGCCAGCTCCTACGACAGTTTCCAAGAGACCCAGTACTTC. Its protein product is CASSYDSFQETQYF.